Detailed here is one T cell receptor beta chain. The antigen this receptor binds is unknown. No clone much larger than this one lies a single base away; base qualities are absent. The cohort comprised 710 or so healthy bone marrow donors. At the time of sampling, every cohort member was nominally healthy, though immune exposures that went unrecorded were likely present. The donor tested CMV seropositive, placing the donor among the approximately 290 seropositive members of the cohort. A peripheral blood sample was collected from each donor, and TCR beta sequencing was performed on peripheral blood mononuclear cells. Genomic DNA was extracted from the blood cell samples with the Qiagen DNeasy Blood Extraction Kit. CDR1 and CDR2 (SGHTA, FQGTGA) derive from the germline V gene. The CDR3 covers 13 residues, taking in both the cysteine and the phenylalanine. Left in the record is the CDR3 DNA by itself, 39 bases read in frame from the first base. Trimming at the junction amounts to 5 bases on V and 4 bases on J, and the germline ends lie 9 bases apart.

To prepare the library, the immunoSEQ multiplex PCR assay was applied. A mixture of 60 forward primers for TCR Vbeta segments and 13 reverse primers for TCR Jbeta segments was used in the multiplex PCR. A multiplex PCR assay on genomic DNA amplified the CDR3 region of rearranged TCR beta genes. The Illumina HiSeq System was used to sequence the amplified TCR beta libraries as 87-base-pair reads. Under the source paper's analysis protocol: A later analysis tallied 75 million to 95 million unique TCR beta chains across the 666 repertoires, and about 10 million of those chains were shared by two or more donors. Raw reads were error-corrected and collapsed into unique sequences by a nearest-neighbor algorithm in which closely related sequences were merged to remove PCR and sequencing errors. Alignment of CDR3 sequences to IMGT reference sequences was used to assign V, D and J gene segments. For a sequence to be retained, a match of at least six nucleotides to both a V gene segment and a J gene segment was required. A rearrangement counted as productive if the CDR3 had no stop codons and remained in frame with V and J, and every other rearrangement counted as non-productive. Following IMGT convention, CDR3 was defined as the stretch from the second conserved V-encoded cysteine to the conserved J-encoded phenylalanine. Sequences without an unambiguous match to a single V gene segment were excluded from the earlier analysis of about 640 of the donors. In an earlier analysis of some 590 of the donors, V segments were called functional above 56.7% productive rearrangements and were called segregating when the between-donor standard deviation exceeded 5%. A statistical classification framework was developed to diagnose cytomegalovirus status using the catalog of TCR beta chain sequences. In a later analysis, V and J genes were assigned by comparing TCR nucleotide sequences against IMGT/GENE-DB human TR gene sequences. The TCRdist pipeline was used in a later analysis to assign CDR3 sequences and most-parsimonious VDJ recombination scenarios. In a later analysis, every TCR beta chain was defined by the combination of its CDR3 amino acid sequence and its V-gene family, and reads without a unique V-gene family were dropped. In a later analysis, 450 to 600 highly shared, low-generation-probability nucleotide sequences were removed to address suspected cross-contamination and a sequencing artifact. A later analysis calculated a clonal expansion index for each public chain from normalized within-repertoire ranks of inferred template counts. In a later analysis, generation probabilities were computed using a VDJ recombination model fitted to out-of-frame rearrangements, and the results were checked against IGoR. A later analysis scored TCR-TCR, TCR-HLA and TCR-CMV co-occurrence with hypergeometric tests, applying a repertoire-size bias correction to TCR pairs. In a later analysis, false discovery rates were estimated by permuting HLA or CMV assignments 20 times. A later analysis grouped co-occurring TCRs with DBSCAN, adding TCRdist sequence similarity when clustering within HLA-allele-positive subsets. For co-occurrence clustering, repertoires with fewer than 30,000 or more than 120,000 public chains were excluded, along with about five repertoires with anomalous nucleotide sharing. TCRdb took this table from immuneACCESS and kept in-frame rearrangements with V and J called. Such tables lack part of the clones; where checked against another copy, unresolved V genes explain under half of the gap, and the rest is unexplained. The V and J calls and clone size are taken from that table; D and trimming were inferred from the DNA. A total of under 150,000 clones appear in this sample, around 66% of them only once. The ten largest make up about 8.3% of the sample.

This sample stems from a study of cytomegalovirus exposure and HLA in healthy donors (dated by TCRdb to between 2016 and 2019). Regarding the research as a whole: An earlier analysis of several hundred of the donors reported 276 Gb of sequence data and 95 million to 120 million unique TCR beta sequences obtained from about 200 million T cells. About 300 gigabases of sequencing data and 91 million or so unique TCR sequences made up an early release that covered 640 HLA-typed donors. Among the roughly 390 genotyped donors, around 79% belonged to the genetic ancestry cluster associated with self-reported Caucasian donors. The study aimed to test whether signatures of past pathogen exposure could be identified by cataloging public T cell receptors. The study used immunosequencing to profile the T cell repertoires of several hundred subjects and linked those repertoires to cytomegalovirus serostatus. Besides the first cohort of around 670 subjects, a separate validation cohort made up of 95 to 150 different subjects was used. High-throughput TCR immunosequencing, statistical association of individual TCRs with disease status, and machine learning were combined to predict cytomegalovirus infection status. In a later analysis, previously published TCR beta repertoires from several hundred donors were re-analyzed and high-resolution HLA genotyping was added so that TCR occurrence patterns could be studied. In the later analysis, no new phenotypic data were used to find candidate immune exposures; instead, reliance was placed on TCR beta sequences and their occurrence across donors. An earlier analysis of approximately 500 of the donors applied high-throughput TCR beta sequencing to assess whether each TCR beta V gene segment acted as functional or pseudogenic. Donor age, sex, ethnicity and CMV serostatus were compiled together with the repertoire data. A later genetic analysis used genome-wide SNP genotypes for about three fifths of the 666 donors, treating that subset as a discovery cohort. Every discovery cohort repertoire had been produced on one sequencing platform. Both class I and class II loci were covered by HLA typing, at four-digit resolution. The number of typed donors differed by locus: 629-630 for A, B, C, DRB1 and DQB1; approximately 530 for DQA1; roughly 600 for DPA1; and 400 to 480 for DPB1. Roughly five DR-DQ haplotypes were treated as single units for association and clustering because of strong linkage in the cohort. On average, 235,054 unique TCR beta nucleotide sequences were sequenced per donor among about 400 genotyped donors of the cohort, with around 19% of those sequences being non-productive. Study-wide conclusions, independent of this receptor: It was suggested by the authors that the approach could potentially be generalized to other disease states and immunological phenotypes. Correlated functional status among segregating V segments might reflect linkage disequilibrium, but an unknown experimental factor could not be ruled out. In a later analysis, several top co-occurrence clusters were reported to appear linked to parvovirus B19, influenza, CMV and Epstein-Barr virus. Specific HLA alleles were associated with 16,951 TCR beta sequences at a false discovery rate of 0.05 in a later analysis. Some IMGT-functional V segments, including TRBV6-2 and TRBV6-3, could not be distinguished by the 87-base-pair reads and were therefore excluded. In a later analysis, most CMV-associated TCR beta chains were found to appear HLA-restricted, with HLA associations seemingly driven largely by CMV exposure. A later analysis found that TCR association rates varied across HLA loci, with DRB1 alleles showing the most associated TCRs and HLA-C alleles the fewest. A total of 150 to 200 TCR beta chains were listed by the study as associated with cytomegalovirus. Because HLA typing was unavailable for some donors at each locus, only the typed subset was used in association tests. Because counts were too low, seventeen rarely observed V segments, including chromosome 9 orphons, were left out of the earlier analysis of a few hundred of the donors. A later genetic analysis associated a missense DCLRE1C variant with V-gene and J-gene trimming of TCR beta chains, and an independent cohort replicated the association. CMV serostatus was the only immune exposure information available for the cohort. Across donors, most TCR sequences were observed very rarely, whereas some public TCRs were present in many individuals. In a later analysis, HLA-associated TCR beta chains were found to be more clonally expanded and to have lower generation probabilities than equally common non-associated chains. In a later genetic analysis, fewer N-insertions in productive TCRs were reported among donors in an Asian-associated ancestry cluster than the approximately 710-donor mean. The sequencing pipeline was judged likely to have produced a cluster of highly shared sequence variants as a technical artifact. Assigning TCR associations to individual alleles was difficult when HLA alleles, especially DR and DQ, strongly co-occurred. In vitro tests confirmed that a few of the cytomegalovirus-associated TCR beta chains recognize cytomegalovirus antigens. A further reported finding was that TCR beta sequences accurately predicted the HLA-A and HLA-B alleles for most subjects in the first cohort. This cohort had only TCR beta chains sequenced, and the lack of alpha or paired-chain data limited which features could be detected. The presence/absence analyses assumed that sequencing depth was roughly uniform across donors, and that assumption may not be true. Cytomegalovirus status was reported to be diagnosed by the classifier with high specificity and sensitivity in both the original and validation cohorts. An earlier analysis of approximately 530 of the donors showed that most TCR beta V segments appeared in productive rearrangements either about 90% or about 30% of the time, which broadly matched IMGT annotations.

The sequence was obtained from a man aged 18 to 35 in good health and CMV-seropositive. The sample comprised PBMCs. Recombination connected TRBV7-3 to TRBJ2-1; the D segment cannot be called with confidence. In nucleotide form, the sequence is TGTGCCAGCAGCCAATACAGATACAATGAGCAGTTCTTC. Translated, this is CASSQYRYNEQFF.